This T cell receptor beta chain stems from a study of control samples from healthy donors and cancer patients. The method was immunoSEQ multiplex PCR; TCRdb's version includes in-frame clones alone and lacks a portion of them. The sample has 350,000 to 450,000 clones; 90% are singletons. The receptor was derived from a man in his forties or fifties with head and neck cancer. Sequencing used PBMCs.

This CDR3 is CASSYRLAETGNEQFF. CDR3 bases: TGCGCCAGCAGTTACCGACTAGCGGAGACGGGGAATGAGCAGTTCTTC. The rearrangement links TRBV23-1 to TRBJ2-1; TRBD2 matches 9 bases. TRBV23-1 counts as an open reading frame of uncertain function. This CDR3 has 16 amino acids. The V gene end was trimmed by 5 bases and the J gene end by 7 bases; junction bases not matched to a gene: 12.